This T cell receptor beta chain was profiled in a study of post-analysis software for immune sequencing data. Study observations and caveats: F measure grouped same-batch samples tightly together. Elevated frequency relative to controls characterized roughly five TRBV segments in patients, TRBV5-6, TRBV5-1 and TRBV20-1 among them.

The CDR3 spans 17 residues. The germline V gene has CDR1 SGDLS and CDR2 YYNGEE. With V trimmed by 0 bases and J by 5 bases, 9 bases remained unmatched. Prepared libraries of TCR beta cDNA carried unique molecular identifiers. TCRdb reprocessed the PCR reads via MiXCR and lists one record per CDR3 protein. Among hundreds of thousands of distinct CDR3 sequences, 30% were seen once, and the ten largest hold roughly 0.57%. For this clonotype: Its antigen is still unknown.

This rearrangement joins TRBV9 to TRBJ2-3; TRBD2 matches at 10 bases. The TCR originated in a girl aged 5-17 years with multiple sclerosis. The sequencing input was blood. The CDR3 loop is CASSVEVLAGAVDTQYF. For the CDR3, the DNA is TGTGCCAGCAGCGTAGAGGTCCTAGCGGGGGCGGTAGATACGCAGTATTTT.